Listed below are T cell receptor beta chains from one sample, sequenced in a study of T cell repertoires in cytomegalovirus infection. TCRdb re-analysed the reads in MiXCR, keeping a single row per CDR3 protein. The sample shows fewer than 550,000 distinct CDR3 sequences, more than 25% of them seen only once. The material sequenced was PBMCs. These receptors all stem from a human donor in good health (CMV status not recorded). Some clones in this sample may be carry-over from other donors' samples. The CDR3 runs from the conserved cysteine through the conserved F or W. Each record gives: CDR3 DNA, CDR3 protein, D gene, clone size, V gene, J gene. A D gene is named only where the DNA matches it firmly. Clone size is shown for a subset of rows, as once, few, many or a class of expanded clone.

TGCAGTGCTAACTCCGGGACTAGCGGGAGTGTCGGGGAGCTGTTTTTT,CSANSGTSGSVGELFF,TRBD2,.,TRBV20-1,TRBJ2-2
TGTGCCAGCACCGGCGACCTGACAGGGAGGAATTCACCCCTCCACTTT,CASTGDLTGRNSPLHF,TRBD1,.,TRBV7-2,TRBJ1-6
TGTGCCAGCAGCTTAGAGGTGACCTTCCTGAAGCTTTTCTTT,CASSLEVTFLKLFF,.,few,TRBV7-2,TRBJ1-1
TGTGCCAGCAGCCTCTCTTTTTATCGGGGAGGTGTGAAGACCCAGTACTTC,CASSLSFYRGGVKTQYF,.,many,TRBV7-2,TRBJ2-5
TGTGCCAGCAGCCGACGGACAGTACAACAAGAGACCCAGTACTTC,CASSRRTVQQETQYF,.,many,TRBV7-2,TRBJ2-5
TGTGCCAGCAGCCAAACTAGCGGAAAAGGGTACAATGAGCAGTTCTTC,CASSQTSGKGYNEQFF,TRBD2,.,TRBV7-8,TRBJ2-1
TGTGCCAGCAGTGAACAATCAGAGTGGGGGCCCTACAATGAGCAGTTCTTC,CASSEQSEWGPYNEQFF,.,.,TRBV25-1,TRBJ2-1
TGTGCCAGCAGCGGTGCCTCCCCTTCACCGGAGACCCAGTACTTC,CASSGASPSPETQYF,.,.,TRBV12-3/TRBV12-4,TRBJ2-5
TGTGCCACCAGCAGAGAGCTAGCCGATAGAGATACGCAGTATTTT,CATSRELADRDTQYF,.,few,TRBV15,TRBJ2-3
TGTGCCAGCAGTAGGACAGGGGGCGACTATGGCTACACCTTC,CASSRTGGDYGYTF,TRBD1,.,TRBV12-3/TRBV12-4,TRBJ1-2
TGTGCCAGCAGCTTAGTACTAGCGGGAGGAAGCCCCTACGAGCAGTACTTC,CASSLVLAGGSPYEQYF,TRBD2,.,TRBV7-9,TRBJ2-7
TGTGCCAGCAGCTCAGGGATAGCAACAGGGGCCCCCTACAATGAGCAGTTCTTC,CASSSGIATGAPYNEQFF,TRBD1,few,TRBV7-9,TRBJ2-1
TGTGCCAGCTCACCCGTCGTACGAGCAAATGGCTACACCTTC,CASSPVVRANGYTF,.,.,TRBV18,TRBJ1-2